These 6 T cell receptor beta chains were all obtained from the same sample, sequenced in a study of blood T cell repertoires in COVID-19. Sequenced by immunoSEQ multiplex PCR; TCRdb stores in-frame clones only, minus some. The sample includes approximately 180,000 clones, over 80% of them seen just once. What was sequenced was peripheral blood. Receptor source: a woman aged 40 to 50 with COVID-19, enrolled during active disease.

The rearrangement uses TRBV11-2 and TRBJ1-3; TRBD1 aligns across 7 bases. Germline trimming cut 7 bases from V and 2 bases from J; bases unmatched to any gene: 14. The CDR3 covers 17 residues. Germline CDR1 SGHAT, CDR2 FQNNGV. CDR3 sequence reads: CASNPGQSSGAGNTIYF. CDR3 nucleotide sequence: TGTGCCAGCAACCCGGGACAGAGTAGTGGGGCTGGAAACACCATATATTTT.

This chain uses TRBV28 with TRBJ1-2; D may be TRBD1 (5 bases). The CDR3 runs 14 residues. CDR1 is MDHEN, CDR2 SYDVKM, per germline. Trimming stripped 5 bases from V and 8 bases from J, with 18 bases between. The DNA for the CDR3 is TGTGCCAGCAGTCTCCCCTCAGGGCCAAACGGCTACACCTTC. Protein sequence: CASSLPSGPNGYTF.

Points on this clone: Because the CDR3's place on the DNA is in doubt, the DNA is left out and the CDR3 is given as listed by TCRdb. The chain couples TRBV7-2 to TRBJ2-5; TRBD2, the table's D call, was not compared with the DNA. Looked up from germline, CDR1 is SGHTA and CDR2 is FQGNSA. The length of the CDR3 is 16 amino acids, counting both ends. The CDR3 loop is CASSLEWVASGSPGYF.

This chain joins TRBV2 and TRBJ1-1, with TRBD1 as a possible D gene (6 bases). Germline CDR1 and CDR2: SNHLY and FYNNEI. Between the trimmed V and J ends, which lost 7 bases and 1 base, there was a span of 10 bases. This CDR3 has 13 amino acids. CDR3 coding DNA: TGTGCCAGCACTAAGACAGGGAACACTGAAGCTTTCTTT. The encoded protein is CASTKTGNTEAFF.

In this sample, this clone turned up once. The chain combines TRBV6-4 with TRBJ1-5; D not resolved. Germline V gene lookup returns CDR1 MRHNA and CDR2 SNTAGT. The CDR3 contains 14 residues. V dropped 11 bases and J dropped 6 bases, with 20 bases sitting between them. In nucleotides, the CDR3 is TGTGCCCCCCGGGTAGGAGGAATGAGTCAGCCCCAGCATTTT. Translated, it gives CAPRVGGMSQPQHF.

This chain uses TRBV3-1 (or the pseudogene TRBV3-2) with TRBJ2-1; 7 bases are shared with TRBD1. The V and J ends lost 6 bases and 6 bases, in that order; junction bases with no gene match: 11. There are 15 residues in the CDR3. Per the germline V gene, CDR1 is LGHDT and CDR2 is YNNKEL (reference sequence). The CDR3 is CASSFDRVSGNEQFF. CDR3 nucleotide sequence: TGTGCCAGCAGTTTCGACAGGGTGTCGGGCAATGAGCAGTTCTTC.